This T cell receptor (beta chain) was found in a study of blood T cell repertoires in COVID-19. On the study more broadly: The samples span acute and convalescent COVID-19 from the United States, Italy and Spain. Sources were T cells, B-cell-depleted T cells, or PBMCs; the material itself was cDNA or gDNA.

The V gene's germline CDR1 is KGHSH and CDR2 LQKENI. Trimming took 3 bases from V and 2 from J, leaving 13 bases between them. The CDR3 length is 15 residues. In the authors' methods: Estimated nucleated cell counts came from reference gene primer amplification. Sequenced by immunoSEQ multiplex PCR; TCRdb stores in-frame clones only, minus some. The V and J calls and clone size were taken over from that table, and D and trimming were inferred from the DNA. The sample yields a few hundred thousand clones, roughly 90% seen once. This sequence was found in a woman aged 45-60 years with active or convalescent COVID-19. The chain couples TRBV18 to TRBJ1-2; perhaps TRBD1 as D (6 bases). The material sequenced was peripheral blood. CDR3 region: CASSPTETGNYGYTF. The CDR3 region has the DNA TGTGCCAGCTCACCCACGGAGACAGGAAACTATGGCTACACCTTC.